These T cell receptor beta chains were read from a single sample in a study of shared clonotypes between healthy human individuals. The method was immunoSEQ multiplex PCR; TCRdb's version includes in-frame clones alone and lacks a portion of them. The sample shows roughly 500,000 clones, around 79% of them seen only once. Sequenced input: PBMCs. The receptors come from a woman aged 40 to 50 in good health. Some clones in this sample may be carry-over from other donors' samples. CDR3s include the opening cysteine and the closing phenylalanine or tryptophan. A D gene is named only where the DNA matches it firmly. The size of a clone is reported for some rows only, either as once, few or many, or as a class for expanded clones.

V: TRBV29-1; size: .; D: .; J: TRBJ2-3; CDR3: CSVGNRVVADTQYF; DNA: TGCAGCGTTGGAAACAGGGTCGTTGCAGATACGCAGTATTTT
V: TRBV10-3; size: .; D: .; J: TRBJ2-7; CDR3: CAIARVTREQYF; DNA: TGTGCCATCGCCAGGGTTACTCGCGAGCAGTACTTC
V: TRBV5-6; size: .; D: .; J: TRBJ2-3; CDR3: CASSLWSLATDTQYF; DNA: TGTGCCAGCAGCTTGTGGAGTCTAGCGACAGATACGCAGTATTTT
V: TRBV9; size: .; D: TRBD1; J: TRBJ1-2; CDR3: CASSVASTGYGYTF; DNA: TGTGCCAGCAGCGTAGCGTCGACAGGGTATGGCTACACCTTC
V: TRBV29-1; size: once; D: TRBD2; J: TRBJ2-1; CDR3: CSVGRGIYNEQFF; DNA: TGCAGCGTTGGGCGGGGGATATACAATGAGCAGTTCTTC
V: TRBV7-2; size: .; D: TRBD2; J: TRBJ2-7; CDR3: CASSWGGTLNYEQYF; DNA: TGTGCCAGCAGCTGGGGGGGGACCCTAAACTACGAGCAGTACTTC
V: TRBV13; size: medium-sized; D: .; J: TRBJ2-1; CDR3: CASSLGATPYNEQFF; DNA: TGTGCCAGCAGCTTAGGGGCGACTCCCTACAATGAGCAGTTCTTC
V: TRBV5-4; size: .; D: TRBD1; J: TRBJ1-3; CDR3: CASSLGEQGADGNTIYF; DNA: TGTGCCAGCAGCTTGGGGGAACAGGGGGCTGATGGAAACACCATATATTTT
V: TRBV11-3; size: .; D: TRBD2; J: TRBJ2-1; CDR3: CASSHWGGETNEQFF; DNA: TGTGCCAGCAGCCACTGGGGGGGAGAGACCAATGAGCAGTTCTTC
V: TRBV5-1; size: .; D: .; J: TRBJ1-2; CDR3: CASSLVRTTVPLANYGYTF; DNA: TGCGCCAGCAGCTTGGTAAGAACGACAGTTCCTCTCGCTAACTATGGCTACACCTTC
V: TRBV28; size: few; D: .; J: TRBJ2-7; CDR3: CAITTAHYEQYF; DNA: TGTGCCATTACGACAGCCCACTACGAGCAGTACTTC
V: TRBV5-4; size: .; D: TRBD2; J: TRBJ2-5; CDR3: CASSFGTRETQYF; DNA: TGTGCCAGCAGCTTCGGGACTAGGGAGACCCAGTACTTC
V: TRBV6-1; size: .; D: TRBD2; J: TRBJ2-1; CDR3: CASRGLALYNEQFF; DNA: TGTGCCAGCCGGGGACTAGCGCTTTACAATGAGCAGTTCTTC
V: TRBV5-1; size: .; D: .; J: TRBJ1-6; CDR3: CASSLEQGPPHSPLHF; DNA: TGCGCCAGCAGCTTGGAACAGGGCCCCCCCCATTCACCCCTCCACTTT
V: TRBV7-8; size: .; D: TRBD2; J: TRBJ2-5; CDR3: CASSWLAGVGETQYF; DNA: TGTGCCAGCAGCTGGCTAGCGGGGGTAGGGGAGACCCAGTACTTC
V: TRBV9; size: .; D: TRBD1; J: TRBJ2-7; CDR3: CASSIQPGQGAEQYF; DNA: TGTGCCAGCAGCATTCAGCCGGGACAGGGGGCGGAGCAGTACTTC
V: TRBV29-1; size: few; D: .; J: TRBJ1-2; CDR3: CSVTGGGGYGYTF; DNA: TGCAGCGTGACCGGGGGGGGTGGCTATGGCTACACCTTC
V: TRBV5-4; size: .; D: TRBD1; J: TRBJ2-1; CDR3: CASSLPFGGQGAEGQFF; DNA: TGTGCCAGCAGCTTGCCCTTTGGGGGACAGGGGGCTGAGGGGCAGTTCTTC
V: TRBV28; size: .; D: TRBD1; J: TRBJ1-5; CDR3: CASRRTGGIQPQHF; DNA: TGTGCCAGCAGACGGACAGGGGGTATTCAGCCCCAGCATTTT
V: TRBV5-1; size: once; D: TRBD2; J: TRBJ2-5; CDR3: CASSSSTSGAQYQETQYF; DNA: TGCGCCAGCAGTTCATCGACTAGCGGAGCCCAGTACCAAGAGACCCAGTACTTC
V: TRBV7-9; size: .; D: .; J: TRBJ1-1; CDR3: CASSLAAMNTEAFF; DNA: TGTGCCAGCAGCTTAGCGGCTATGAACACTGAAGCTTTCTTT
V: TRBV7-2; size: .; D: .; J: TRBJ2-7; CDR3: CASSLGADFSYEQYF; DNA: TGTGCCAGCAGCTTAGGTGCGGACTTCTCCTACGAGCAGTACTTC
V: TRBV5-4; size: few; D: TRBD1; J: TRBJ2-7; CDR3: CASSSGQGVDEQYF; DNA: TGTGCCAGCAGCTCCGGACAGGGAGTGGACGAGCAGTACTTC
V: TRBV6-5; size: .; D: .; J: TRBJ2-7; CDR3: CASSTGYEQYF; DNA: TGTGCCAGCAGCACGGGCTACGAGCAGTACTTC
V: TRBV27; size: .; D: TRBD1; J: TRBJ1-5; CDR3: CASRPGTGGNQPQHF; DNA: TGTGCCAGCCGTCCCGGGACAGGGGGCAATCAGCCCCAGCATTTT
V: TRBV7-2; size: .; D: .; J: TRBJ2-7; CDR3: CASSLDWRRGEQYF; DNA: TGTGCCAGCAGCTTAGACTGGAGACGGGGCGAGCAGTACTTC
V: TRBV5-1; size: .; D: TRBD1; J: TRBJ2-7; CDR3: CASSRAGTAATYEQYF; DNA: TGCGCCAGCAGCCGGGCCGGGACAGCTGCTACCTACGAGCAGTACTTC
V: TRBV2; size: .; D: TRBD1; J: TRBJ2-2; CDR3: CASSERAGGSAGELFF; DNA: TGTGCCAGCAGTGAAAGGGCAGGGGGCAGCGCCGGGGAGCTGTTTTTT
V: TRBV5-1; size: .; D: TRBD1; J: TRBJ1-2; CDR3: CASRRGGQAYGYTF; DNA: TGCGCCAGCCGTCGCGGGGGACAGGCTTATGGCTACACCTTC
V: TRBV5-1; size: .; D: .; J: TRBJ2-3; CDR3: CASSLGQPGDTQYF; DNA: TGCGCCAGCAGCTTGGGACAACCGGGAGATACGCAGTATTTT
V: TRBV6-5; size: few; D: .; J: TRBJ1-3; CDR3: CASLAPGNTIYF; DNA: TGTGCCAGCCTAGCCCCTGGAAACACCATATATTTT
V: TRBV19; size: .; D: .; J: TRBJ2-5; CDR3: CASSSGQETQYF; DNA: TGTGCCAGTAGTTCTGGTCAGGAGACCCAGTACTTC
V: TRBV5-1; size: .; D: TRBD2; J: TRBJ2-7; CDR3: CASSLDSGRGPDEQYF; DNA: TGCGCCAGCAGCTTGGATAGCGGGAGGGGCCCCGACGAGCAGTACTTC
V: TRBV28; size: .; D: .; J: TRBJ1-2; CDR3: CASSPKKWAGYGYTF; DNA: TGTGCCAGCAGTCCAAAAAAATGGGCTGGCTATGGCTACACCTTC
V: TRBV10-1; size: .; D: .; J: TRBJ1-1; CDR3: CASSEWAMNTEAFF; DNA: TGCGCCAGCAGTGAATGGGCTATGAACACTGAAGCTTTCTTT
V: TRBV11-3; size: .; D: .; J: TRBJ2-1; CDR3: CASSIQGSYNEQFF; DNA: TGTGCCAGCAGCATACAGGGTTCCTACAATGAGCAGTTCTTC
V: TRBV29-1; size: .; D: .; J: TRBJ2-1; CDR3: CSVGRGNEQFF; DNA: TGCAGCGTTGGGCGGGGCAATGAGCAGTTCTTC
V: TRBV4-3; size: .; D: .; J: TRBJ2-1; CDR3: CASSPSSIEPLNEQFF; DNA: TGCGCCAGCAGCCCTTCAAGTATTGAACCATTGAATGAGCAGTTCTTC
V: TRBV7-2; size: .; D: TRBD2; J: TRBJ2-1; CDR3: CASSLAGTSSYNEQFF; DNA: TGTGCCAGCAGCTTAGCCGGGACTAGCTCCTACAATGAGCAGTTCTTC
V: TRBV7-9; size: .; D: .; J: TRBJ2-7; CDR3: CASSPELEQYF; DNA: TGTGCCAGCAGCCCGGAGCTCGAGCAGTACTTC
V: TRBV6-5; size: .; D: .; J: TRBJ2-7; CDR3: CASSYSRGSYEQYF; DNA: TGTGCCAGCAGTTACTCGCGGGGATCCTACGAGCAGTACTTC
V: TRBV5-4; size: .; D: TRBD2; J: TRBJ2-2; CDR3: CASSRDYNTGELFF; DNA: TGTGCCAGCAGCCGGGACTACAATACCGGGGAGCTGTTTTTT
V: TRBV5-6; size: once; D: TRBD1; J: TRBJ1-2; CDR3: CASSLGQGATYGYTF; DNA: TGTGCCAGCAGCTTGGGACAGGGGGCCACCTATGGCTACACCTTC
V: TRBV6-4; size: many; D: TRBD2; J: TRBJ2-7; CDR3: CASSESGIGEQYF; DNA: TGTGCCAGCAGTGAAAGCGGGATTGGCGAGCAGTACTTC
V: TRBV30; size: .; D: .; J: TRBJ2-3; CDR3: CAWSVAWLVGTDTQYF; DNA: TGTGCCTGGAGCGTCGCGTGGCTAGTCGGGACAGATACGCAGTATTTT
V: TRBV9; size: .; D: .; J: TRBJ2-1; CDR3: CASSLYNEQFF; DNA: TGTGCCAGCAGCCTTTACAATGAGCAGTTCTTC
V: TRBV7-6; size: .; D: .; J: TRBJ2-1; CDR3: CASSPLTGWNEQFF; DNA: TGTGCCAGCAGCCCCCTAACAGGGTGGAATGAGCAGTTCTTC
V: TRBV5-1; size: .; D: TRBD1; J: TRBJ1-1; CDR3: CASSWGQGQGTEAFF; DNA: TGCGCCAGCAGCTGGGGACAGGGTCAAGGGACTGAAGCTTTCTTT
V: TRBV29-1; size: .; D: .; J: TRBJ2-3; CDR3: CSVGLGGAVSTDTQYF; DNA: TGCAGCGTGGGGTTGGGGGGAGCGGTAAGCACAGATACGCAGTATTTT
V: TRBV10-3; size: once; D: .; J: TRBJ2-7; CDR3: CAISAGGLPEGEQYF; DNA: TGTGCCATCAGCGCTGGGGGGCTGCCTGAGGGAGAGCAGTACTTC
V: TRBV27; size: .; D: .; J: TRBJ2-7; CDR3: CASLKSRDSYEQYF; DNA: TGTGCCAGCCTAAAGAGCAGGGACTCCTACGAGCAGTACTTC
V: TRBV4-3; size: .; D: TRBD2; J: TRBJ2-1; CDR3: CASSQVGLAGGNEQFF; DNA: TGCGCCAGCAGCCAAGTTGGACTAGCGGGAGGCAATGAGCAGTTCTTC
V: TRBV7-9; size: .; D: TRBD1; J: TRBJ2-5; CDR3: CASSLAQGFRETQYF; DNA: TGTGCCAGCAGCTTAGCACAGGGGTTTCGGGAGACCCAGTACTTC
V: TRBV5-1; size: .; D: .; J: TRBJ1-1; CDR3: CASSLVPGVDTEAFF; DNA: TGCGCCAGCAGCTTGGTACCAGGGGTGGACACTGAAGCTTTCTTT